A single sample gave rise to the 17 T cell receptor beta chains below, sequenced in a study of long-term antiretroviral therapy in people with HIV. At the survey level, the v3.0 immunoSEQ assay was run. Sequenced by immunoSEQ multiplex PCR; TCRdb stores in-frame clones only, minus some. The sample records 30,000 to 45,000 clones, more than 80% being singletons. The sequences come from unsorted PBMCs, collected 3.4 years after starting antiretroviral therapy. The source of these receptors is a man aged 25-45 years with HIV.

The chain has TRBV5-1 and TRBJ1-1; TRBD1 is a possible D gene (6 bases). Germline assignment: CDR1 SGHRS and CDR2 YFSETQ. The CDR3 spans 14 residues. V lost 0 bases and J 4 bases, leaving 10 bases between the germline ends. The CDR3: CASSLEGGGTEAFF. The CDR3 nucleotides read TGCGCCAGCAGCTTGGAGGGAGGGGGCACTGAAGCTTTCTTT.

The V gene is TRBV4-1, the J gene TRBJ2-7; no firm D call. Germline-derived CDR1 and CDR2 are MGHRA and YSYEKL. The V gene lost 4 bases and the J gene lost 6 bases, with 16 bases spanning the gap. The CDR3 is made up of 14 amino acids. The CDR3 DNA sequence: TGCGCCAGCAGCCCCAGCGAACCCCCCTTCGAGCAGTACTTC. Protein: CASSPSEPPFEQYF.

In this sample, this clone turned up a few times. The chain employs TRBV18 and TRBJ2-1; D remains unclear. Germline CDR1 is KGHSH and CDR2 is LQKENI. The CDR3 contains 11 residues. Deletions cut 2 bases from V and 7 bases from J, with 3 bases between. The CDR3 DNA is TGTGCCAGCTCACCATCTAATGAGCAGTTCTTC. Its translation: CASSPSNEQFF.

The chain employs TRBV7-6 and TRBJ1-4; TRBD1 aligns across 8 bases. Trimming at V came to 6 bases and at J to 3 bases, leaving 6 bases not matched to a gene. This CDR3 contains 15 residues. CDR1 and CDR2 (germline): SGHVS, FNYEAQ. As DNA, the CDR3 is TGTGCCAGCAGGGCAGGGGGCAGGCCTAATGAAAAACTGTTTTTT. The encoded protein is CASRAGGRPNEKLFF.

The chain uses TRBV5-6 and TRBJ2-7, with D maybe TRBD2 (5 bases). Per germline, CDR1 SGHDT and CDR2 YYEEEE. There are 14 residues in the CDR3. Trimming took off 1 base at V and 5 bases at J, with 13 bases between the two ends. CDR3: CASSLSGLPNEQYF. In nucleotides, the CDR3 is TGTGCCAGCAGCTTGAGCGGACTCCCCAACGAGCAGTACTTC. Together with reference TRBV5-6 and TRBJ2-7, the CDR3 gives the full variable domain: DAGVTQSPTHLIKTRGQQVTLRCSPKSGHDTVSWYQQALGQGPQFIFQYYEEEERQRGNFPDRFSGHQFPNYSSELNVNALLLGDSALYLCASSLSGLPNEQYFGPGTRLTVT.

The rearrangement links TRBV27 to TRBJ2-3; TRBD1 aligns across 9 bases. J was trimmed by 6 bases and V by 1 base; bases with no gene match: 8. The germline V gene has CDR1 MNHEY and CDR2 SMNVEV (reference sequence). This CDR3 comprises 16 residues. Here the CDR3 DNA reads TGTGCCAGCAGTTTATGGGGCGGGACAGGGCCCGATACGCAGTATTTT. Protein product: CASSLWGGTGPDTQYF.

The chain couples TRBV5-4 to TRBJ1-3, with D perhaps matching TRBD1 (6 bases). V lost 4 bases to trimming and J lost 4 bases, with 18 bases between them. Germline CDR1 reads SGHNT; CDR2 reads YYREEE (reference sequence). The CDR3 totals 16 residues. In DNA, the CDR3 is TGTGCCAGCAGCCCGAGGGGGGGCGGTGGAGGAAACACCATATATTTT. The encoded protein is CASSPRGGGGGNTIYF.

The chain's CDR3 is CASSIVGNSYEQYF. Here the CDR3 DNA reads TGTGCCAGTAGTATAGTGGGCAACTCCTACGAGCAGTACTTC. The chain combines TRBV19 with TRBJ2-7; D not resolved. Germline CDR1 is LNHDA and CDR2 is SQIVND (reference sequence). V lost 1 base and J 0 bases, leaving 7 bases between the germline ends. This CDR3 is built from 14 residues. Variable domain in full (rest from reference TRBV19 and TRBJ2-7): DGGITQSPKYLFRKEGQNVTLSCEQNLNHDAMYWYRQDPGQGLRLIYYSQIVNDFQKGDIAEGYSVSREKKESFPLTVTSAQKNPTAFYLCASSIVGNSYEQYFGPGTRLTVT.

V gene TRBV6-4 combines with J gene TRBJ2-1; D gene uncertain. The CDR3 length is 13 residues. V was cut by 6 bases and J by 5 bases, with 11 bases left in between. The germline gives CDR1 MRHNA, CDR2 SNTAGT. The CDR3 protein is CASSPDSNNEQFF. The CDR3 DNA reads as TGTGCCAGCAGCCCAGACTCGAACAATGAGCAGTTCTTC.

This CDR3 reads CASSPGQGSYEQYF. CDR3 nucleotides: TGTGCCAGCTCACCTGGACAGGGGAGCTACGAGCAGTACTTC. The chain is built from TRBV18 and TRBJ2-7; 9 bases match TRBD1. J lost 3 bases, V lost 3 bases, and 3 bases had no gene match. From germline, CDR1 is KGHSH and CDR2 LQKENI. The CDR3 is 14 amino acids.

The CDR3 is CASRYGAREQFF. CDR3 sequence (DNA): TGTGCCAGCAGGTACGGTGCCCGGGAGCAGTTCTTC. The chain carries TRBV11-2 and TRBJ2-1, with D unresolved. V gave up 6 bases and J gave up 10 bases, with 13 bases separating them. Germline V gene sequence: CDR1 SGHAT, CDR2 FQNNGV. This CDR3 comprises 12 residues. Variable domain in full (rest from reference TRBV11-2 and TRBJ2-1): EAGVAQSPRYKIIEKRQSVAFWCNPISGHATLYWYQQILGQGPKLLIQFQNNGVVDDSQLPKDRFSAERLKGVDSTLKIQPAKLEDSAVYLCASRYGAREQFFGPGTRLTVL.

V is TRBV15 and J is TRBJ2-2; D unclear. The CDR3 is 12 residues long. The V and J ends lost 5 bases and 7 bases respectively, with 8 bases between them. The germline V gene encodes CDR1 LNHNV and CDR2 YYDKDF (reference sequence). The DNA for the CDR3 is TGTGCCACCAGCCCGCCGGGCGGGGAGCTGTTTTTT. It translates to CATSPPGGELFF.

V usage is TRBV5-1 and J usage is TRBJ2-5; the match to TRBD2 covers 9 bases. V shed 5 bases and J 1 base; nucleotides not matched to a gene: 3. Germline lookup yields CDR1 SGHRS and CDR2 YFSETQ. The length of the CDR3 is 14 residues. CDR3 amino acids: CASSTTSGQETQYF. Here the CDR3 DNA reads TGCGCCAGCAGTACGACTAGCGGCCAAGAGACCCAGTACTTC.

The gene calls are TRBV9 and TRBJ2-6; D is unclear. V gave up 4 bases and J gave up 0 bases, with 11 bases separating them. This CDR3 has 16 residues. Germline assignment: CDR1 SGDLS and CDR2 YYNGEE. The CDR3 DNA follows: TGTGCCAGCAGCTTGACTTTGAGCTCTGGGGCCAACGTCCTGACTTTC. Translating gives CASSLTLSSGANVLTF.

The chain employs TRBV28 and TRBJ1-2, with D tentatively TRBD1 (5 bases). This CDR3 is built from 12 residues. Between the trimmed V and J ends, which lost 3 bases and 3 bases, there was a span of 5 bases. Per the germline V gene, CDR1 is MDHEN and CDR2 is SYDVKM. The CDR3 nucleotides read TGTGCCAGCAGTTTGGGGCACTATGGCTACACCTTC. This codes for CASSLGHYGYTF.

The table lists this clone with a count of one. The chain employs TRBV18 and TRBJ2-7; the match to TRBD1 covers 9 bases. In germline, CDR1 is KGHSH, CDR2 LQKENI. CDR3 size: 14 residues. Trimming at V came to 2 bases and at J to 6 bases, leaving 5 bases not matched to a gene. The CDR3 loop is CASSPRGQGSEQYF. The CDR3 region has the DNA TGTGCCAGCTCACCAAGGGGACAGGGATCCGAGCAGTACTTC.

The gene calls are TRBV7-8 and TRBJ2-1; no firm D call. Germline lookup yields CDR1 SGHVS and CDR2 FQNEAQ. V lost 7 bases and J 0 bases, leaving 7 bases between the germline ends. The CDR3 runs 13 residues. The CDR3 DNA reads as TGTGCCAGCAATTATCGCTCCTACAATGAGCAGTTCTTC. It encodes CASNYRSYNEQFF.